Following are 15 T cell receptor beta chains from one sample sequenced in a study of graft-versus-host responses after intestinal transplantation. Measured with immunoSEQ multiplex PCR; TCRdb has only the in-frame clones, and not every one. This sample yields almost 55,000 clones, of which less than 95% are seen a single time; around 5.1% belongs to the top ten. The sequenced sample was PBMCs, obtained nearly 670 days after intestinal transplant. These receptors originate from a human patient who received an intestinal transplant, so some T cells may come from the graft donor.

The genes are TRBV9 and TRBJ1-1; a weak D match, TRBD1 (6 bases). V lost 4 bases to trimming and J lost 6 bases, with 10 bases between them. CDR1 and CDR2 (germline): SGDLS, YYNGEE. The CDR3 totals 12 residues. The CDR3 DNA is TGTGCCAGCAGCAGGGGGGGCGCTGAAGCTTTCTTT. Translating it yields CASSRGGAEAFF.

This chain connects TRBV5-1 to TRBJ1-6, with D perhaps matching TRBD1 (5 bases). The CDR3 spans 13 residues. CDR1 SGHRS and CDR2 YFSETQ come from the germline V gene. With 4 bases removed from V and 13 bases from J, the gap between germline ends came to 15 bases. The CDR3 DNA sequence: TGCGCCAGCAGCCCGTGGGGGGGGGATCCCCTCCACTTT. Its translation: CASSPWGGDPLHF.

V and J are TRBV10-1 and TRBJ1-6; 7 bases match TRBD1. Germline V gene lookup returns CDR1 WNHNN and CDR2 SYGVQD (reference sequence). The CDR3 is 19 amino acids. Trimming removed 4 bases from V and 5 bases from J; junction bases left unmatched: 17. The CDR3 region has the DNA TGCGCCAGCAGTGGGATCGACAGGGTCCCCTCCTCTCATAATTCACCCCTCCACTTT. Its translation is CASSGIDRVPSSHNSPLHF.

V usage is TRBV15 and J usage is TRBJ1-2, with D tentatively TRBD1 (5 bases). The length of the CDR3 is 16 residues. Deletions cut 0 bases from V and 3 bases from J, with 14 bases between. CDR1 and CDR2 (germline): LNHNV, YYDKDF (reference sequence). CDR3 bases: TGTGCCACCAGCAGAGATCGAGGGCAGGGAGACTATGGCTACACCTTC. Encoded protein: CATSRDRGQGDYGYTF.

The chain combines TRBV5-1 with TRBJ2-1; 12 bases are shared with TRBD2. The CDR3 covers 15 residues. Germline loops: CDR1 SGHRS, CDR2 YFSETQ. Trimming removed 3 bases from V and 8 bases from J; junction bases left unmatched: 6. The CDR3 loop is CASSSGLAGLDEQFF. CDR3 DNA: TGCGCCAGCAGCTCCGGACTAGCGGGGCTCGATGAGCAGTTCTTC.

This chain connects TRBV7-6 to TRBJ2-1, with D unclear. V was shortened by 2 bases and J by 0 bases, with 11 bases between the two germline ends. The germline V gene encodes CDR1 SGHVS and CDR2 FNYEAQ. The CDR3 covers 16 residues. This chain's CDR3 is CASSLSTPSSYNEQFF. The CDR3 bases are TGTGCCAGCAGCTTATCCACACCGAGCTCCTACAATGAGCAGTTCTTC.

The CDR3 sequence: CAISAAGDGYTF. Here the CDR3 DNA reads TGTGCCATTTCTGCGGCAGGGGATGGCTACACCTTC. The V and J genes are TRBV10-3 and TRBJ1-2; a weak D match, TRBD1 (6 bases). V dropped 9 bases and J dropped 6 bases, with 14 bases sitting between them. The CDR3 loop spans 12 amino acids. Germline V CDR1 and CDR2: ENHRY, SYGVKD.

The chain recombines TRBV11-3 with TRBJ2-5, with 9 positions matching TRBD2. Germline trimming cut 3 bases from V and 5 bases from J; bases unmatched to any gene: 7. In germline, CDR1 is SGHNT, CDR2 YENEEA. The CDR3 consists of 15 residues. This CDR3 reads CASSLGTSFAETQYF. The CDR3 DNA is TGTGCCAGCAGCTTGGGGACTAGCTTTGCGGAGACCCAGTACTTC.

The chain carries TRBV19 and TRBJ1-6; TRBD1 might be the D (6 bases). This CDR3 has 14 amino acids. Trimming shortened V by 4 bases and J by 10 bases, and 14 bases separated the two germline ends. Per germline, CDR1 LNHDA and CDR2 SQIVND (reference sequence). The CDR3 DNA sequence: TGTGCCAGTAGTACAGAAGGGGGGATATCACCCCTCCACTTT. It encodes CASSTEGGISPLHF.

This sequence joins TRBV19 and TRBJ1-2; maybe TRBD1 (6 bases). Trimming pared 3 bases from V and 2 bases from J, leaving 10 bases between. Germline CDR1 reads LNHDA; CDR2 reads SQIVND (reference sequence). There are 14 residues in the CDR3. The CDR3 nucleotides are TGTGCCAGTAGTATGTTTCAGGGGAACTATGGCTACACCTTC. It is translated as CASSMFQGNYGYTF.

CDR3: CASSPGGRIVNYGYTF. In DNA, the CDR3 is TGTGCCAGCTCCCCAGGGGGCAGGATTGTAAACTATGGCTACACCTTC. The chain employs TRBV18 and TRBJ1-2; 8 positions agree with TRBD1. CDR3 size: 16 residues. Trimming took 6 bases from V and 2 from J; bases not matched to a gene: 11. Germline V gene lookup returns CDR1 KGHSH and CDR2 LQKENI.

This chain links TRBV7-9 with TRBJ2-5; D may be TRBD2 (6 bases). Germline CDR1 reads SEHNR; CDR2 reads FQNEAQ (reference sequence). The CDR3 spans 16 residues. Trimming shortened V by 5 bases and J by 0 bases, and 16 bases separated the two germline ends. CDR3 bases: TGTGCCAGCAGCCCCCGACTAGAGTTGGACCAAGAGACCCAGTACTTC. This codes for CASSPRLELDQETQYF.

This chain joins TRBV7-3 and TRBJ1-5; D may be TRBD1 (5 bases). Trimming took off 2 bases at V and 0 bases at J, with 26 bases between the two ends. CDR1 SGHTA and CDR2 FQGTGA come from the germline V gene. The CDR3 has 21 residues. CDR3 region: CASSLYQGATRQSYSNQPQHF. As DNA, the CDR3 is TGTGCCAGCAGCTTATACCAGGGTGCGACACGGCAATCATATAGCAATCAGCCCCAGCATTTT.

The J gene is TRBJ2-7, the V gene TRBV29-1, with 8 bases matching TRBD1. The length of the CDR3 is 14 residues. Germline CDR1 and CDR2: SQVTM and ANQGSEA. With 2 bases clipped from V and 0 bases from J, the junction kept 3 bases outside the gene matches. DNA of the CDR3: TGCAGCGTTGAATCAGGGGGCAGCTCCTACGAGCAGTACTTC. Its translation: CSVESGGSSYEQYF.

V gene TRBV28 combines with J gene TRBJ1-2; D may be TRBD1 (6 bases). Deletions cut 8 bases from V and 8 bases from J, with 15 bases between. The CDR3 is 12 amino acids. CDR1 MDHEN and CDR2 SYDVKM come from the germline V gene. CDR3 amino acids: CASGIQGSGYTF. Written as DNA, the CDR3 is TGTGCCAGCGGAATACAGGGAAGCGGCTACACCTTC.